This entry concerns a single T cell receptor (beta chain). This entry is derived from a study of blood T cell repertoires in COVID-19. Per the original data handling: Reference gene primer amplification gave nucleated cell count estimates. TCRdb's table, derived via immunoSEQ multiplex PCR, lists solely in-frame clones and lacks some. D and trimming were read from the DNA, whereas the V and J calls and clone size are those reported in that table. Among about 100,000 clones listed, about 86% were seen once. The sequenced sample was peripheral blood. This receptor was identified in a woman in her sixties in a cohort sampled during active or convalescent COVID-19.

CDR3 DNA sequence: TGTGCCAGCAGCCAACGCGGACTAGCGGGGGTAGAGACCCAGTACTTC. Translating it yields CASSQRGLAGVETQYF. This sequence joins TRBV14 and TRBJ2-5; 13 bases fit TRBD2. CDR3 length: 16 amino acids. The V gene's germline CDR1 is SGHDN and CDR2 FVKESK. J was trimmed by 4 bases and V by 2 bases; bases with no gene match: 4.